The following is a T cell receptor (beta chain) sequence with its context. Clones were sequenced by immunoSEQ multiplex PCR, and TCRdb holds only the in-frame ones, with some missing. The table shows some 580,000 clones, with roughly 98% occurring only once. The sample originates from a study of shared clonotypes between healthy human individuals. Naive CD8 cells lacked CD45RO and underwent positive selection for CCR7, leaving out terminally differentiated effector memory CD45RA+ cells. Donors, without exception, were Caucasian adults residing in Nashville, Tennessee. The sequence was obtained from a young man in good health. The sample taken for sequencing was naive CD8+ T cells sorted from blood.

The CDR3 is CASQTAPSYEQYF. CDR3 DNA sequence: TGTGCCAGCCAGACAGCACCGTCTTACGAGCAGTACTTC. The gene calls are TRBV2 and TRBJ2-7, with D possibly matching TRBD1 (5 bases). Trimming removed 8 bases at V and 4 bases at J, with 15 bases between. The CDR3 covers 13 residues. CDR1 SNHLY and CDR2 FYNNEI come from the germline V gene.